This T cell receptor beta chain was observed in a study of OX40 agonist ivuxolimab in advanced cancers. At the level of the study: Prior anti-PD-1, anti-PD-L1 or anti-CTLA-4 therapy did not bar entry, and approximately 43% had some.

Deletions cut 2 bases from V and 1 base from J, with 5 bases between. Per germline, CDR1 KGHSH and CDR2 LQKENI. The CDR3 contains 13 residues. The method was immunoSEQ multiplex PCR; TCRdb's version includes in-frame clones alone and lacks a portion of them. This table has around 66,000 clones, about nine tenths appearing once. V and J are TRBV18 and TRBJ1-2; D remains ambiguous. The receptor comes from an adult with an advanced solid tumor such as melanoma, head and neck, liver or kidney cancer. This specimen consisted of CD4+ or CD8+ T cells sorted from blood, obtained in a trial of the OX40 agonist ivuxolimab. The CDR3 reads CASSPEDNYGYTF. The CDR3 bases are TGTGCCAGCTCACCAGAGGATAACTATGGCTACACCTTC.